This T cell receptor beta chain derives from a study of glioma-infiltrating T cells after dendritic cell vaccination. In the study overall: Dendritic cells derived from monocytes and pulsed with autologous tumor lysate formed the vaccine. Dendritic cell vaccine was injected intradermally three times, biweekly. Study-level points and caveats: Patients with more pretreatment TILs had longer time to progression and survival.

The CDR3 length is 15 residues. In germline, CDR1 is SEHNR, CDR2 FQNEAQ (reference sequence). After removal of 3 bases from V and 4 bases from J, the junction contained 4 bases not matched to a gene. The protocol was immunoSEQ multiplex PCR, while the TCRdb copy is restricted to in-frame clones and leaves out a portion. The sample has tens of thousands of clones, about 85% seen once. The time point was: after dendritic cell vaccination, including at tumor progression/relapse. Selection required adequate fresh-frozen tumor tissue plus more than two years' survival data. Comment on this clone: Antigen specificity is unknown.

The sequenced sample was blood, obtained after dendritic cell vaccination. This TCR came from a human donor with glioblastoma. The rearrangement uses TRBV7-9 and TRBJ2-1; 9 bases are shared with TRBD1. DNA for the CDR3: TGTGCCAGCAGCTTTGACAGGGGGGGTTACAATGAGCAGTTCTTC. Its translation: CASSFDRGGYNEQFF.